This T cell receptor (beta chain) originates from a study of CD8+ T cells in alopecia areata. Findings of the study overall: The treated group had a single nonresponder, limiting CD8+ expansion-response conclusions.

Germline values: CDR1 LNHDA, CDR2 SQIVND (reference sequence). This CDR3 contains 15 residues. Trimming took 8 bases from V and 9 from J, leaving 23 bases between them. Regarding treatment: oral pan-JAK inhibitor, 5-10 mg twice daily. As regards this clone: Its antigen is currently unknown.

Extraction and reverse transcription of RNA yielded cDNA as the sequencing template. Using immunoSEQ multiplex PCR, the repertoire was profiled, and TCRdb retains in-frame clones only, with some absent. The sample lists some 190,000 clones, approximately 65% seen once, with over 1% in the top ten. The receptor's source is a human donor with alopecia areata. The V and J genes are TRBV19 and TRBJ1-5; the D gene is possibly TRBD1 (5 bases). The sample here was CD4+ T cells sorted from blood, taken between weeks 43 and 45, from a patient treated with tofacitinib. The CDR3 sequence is CASDPSGTWSGPQHF. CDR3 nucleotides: TGTGCCAGTGATCCTTCCGGGACCTGGTCGGGGCCCCAGCATTTT.